One sample yielded the 23 T cell receptor beta chains listed below, sequenced in a study of somatic mutations in cytotoxic T cells in rheumatoid arthritis. Clones were sequenced by immunoSEQ multiplex PCR, and TCRdb holds only the in-frame ones, with some missing. The sample holds thousands of clones, more than 85% seen once. The sample was CD8+ T cells sorted from blood. These receptors were collected from a woman between 45 and 65 years old with rheumatoid arthritis.

J is TRBJ1-4 and V is TRBV13, with 7 bases matching TRBD1. V dropped 2 bases and J dropped 4; count of bases not matched to a gene: 10. Germline CDR1 is PRHDT and CDR2 is FYEKMQ (reference sequence). CDR3 length: 17 residues. The CDR3 here is CASSLRPTGSYNEKLFF. CDR3 DNA sequence: TGTGCCAGCAGCTTACGGCCGACAGGGTCCTATAATGAAAAACTGTTTTTT. The entire variable domain, with the rest obtained from reference TRBV13 and TRBJ1-4, is as follows: AAGVIQSPRHLIKEKRETATLKCYPIPRHDTVYWYQQGPGQDPQFLISFYEKMQSDKGSIPDRFSAQQFSDYHSELNMSSLELGDSALYFCASSLRPTGSYNEKLFFGSGTQLSVL.

The chain combines TRBV30 with TRBJ1-2; TRBD1 is a possible D gene (6 bases). CDR3 length: 14 amino acids. Per the germline V gene, CDR1 is GTSNPN and CDR2 is SVGIG (reference sequence). V was trimmed by 5 bases and J by 3 bases, leaving 16 bases between them. CDR3 nucleotide sequence: TGTGCCTGGGCCCTCCTGGGGGCGTACTATGGCTACACCTTC. Amino acid sequence: CAWALLGAYYGYTF.

V is TRBV25-1 and J is TRBJ2-3, with 9 bases identical to TRBD2. The ends lost 1 base at V and 2 bases at J; junction bases unmatched: 4. The CDR3 has 16 residues. Looked up from germline, CDR1 is MGHDK and CDR2 is SYGVNS. This CDR3 reads CASSEFSGGVTDTQYF. Written as DNA, the CDR3 is TGTGCCAGCAGTGAATTTAGCGGGGGCGTCACAGATACGCAGTATTTT.

Points on this clone: This CDR3 is missing its conserved last phenylalanine or tryptophan, likely due to a read error. It is unclear where the CDR3 begins or ends on the DNA, so no DNA is shown, and the CDR3 is as TCRdb lists it. The V call is TRBV20-1, the J call TRBJ2-4; the table names TRBD2, a call not compared with the DNA. Germline V gene sequence: CDR1 DFQATT, CDR2 SNEGSKA (reference sequence). The CDR3 length is 9 residues, termini included. The CDR3 protein is CSAGGRDQV.

The chain carries TRBV2 and TRBJ2-7, with D possibly TRBD2 on 5 matching bases. V was cut by 1 base and J by 0 bases, with 13 bases left in between. The length of the CDR3 is 16 residues. Germline-derived CDR1 and CDR2 are SNHLY and FYNNEI. CDR3 DNA sequence: TGTGCCAGCAGTGAAGTGTCGTCCGGACTCTCCTACGAGCAGTACTTC. Translated, it gives CASSEVSSGLSYEQYF.

This clone rates as medium-sized. This sequence joins TRBV4-1 and TRBJ2-1, with 7 bases aligning to TRBD1. CDR1 and CDR2 from the germline V gene are MGHRA and YSYEKL. The CDR3 covers 13 residues. J was trimmed by 8 bases and V by 8 bases; bases with no gene match: 9. The CDR3 loop reads CASRLEGAYEQFF. CDR3 bases: TGCGCCAGCCGACTTGAGGGGGCCTATGAGCAGTTCTTC.

This chain connects TRBV15 to TRBJ2-2, with D possibly being TRBD1 (7 bases). Trimming cost V 0 bases and J 5 bases, with 13 bases left between them. CDR1 and CDR2 from the germline V gene are LNHNV and YYDKDF (reference sequence). CDR3 length: 16 residues. CDR3 region: CATSRDYAGGTGELFF. In DNA, the CDR3 is TGTGCCACCAGCAGAGATTATGCAGGGGGGACCGGGGAGCTGTTTTTT.

V gene TRBV6-4 combines with J gene TRBJ1-1; no reliable D call. The CDR3 is made up of 14 amino acids. With 4 bases removed from V and 1 base from J, the gap between germline ends came to 10 bases. Germline CDR1 and CDR2: MRHNA and SNTAGT. The CDR3 region is CASSANPGNTEAFF. As DNA, the CDR3 is TGTGCCAGCAGTGCTAACCCAGGGAACACTGAAGCTTTCTTT.

The chain joins TRBV27 to TRBJ1-2, with 7 nucleotides matching TRBD1. CDR1 and CDR2 from the germline V gene are MNHEY and SMNVEV (reference sequence). The CDR3 is 18 amino acids. V dropped 4 bases and J dropped 3; count of bases not matched to a gene: 17. The CDR3 spells CASSSIRDSHLLDYGYTF. CDR3 coding DNA: TGTGCCAGCAGTTCCATCCGGGACAGCCACCTTCTAGACTATGGCTACACCTTC.

The rearrangement joins TRBV7-3 to TRBJ2-3, with a tentative D call TRBD2 (6 bases). Germline CDR1 is SGHTA and CDR2 is FQGTGA. The CDR3 is 13 residues long. Trimming stripped 5 bases from V and 4 bases from J, with 10 bases between. The CDR3 DNA sequence: TGTGCCAGCAGCCTCTGGGGGGCAGATACGCAGTATTTT. Translation gives CASSLWGADTQYF. Together with reference TRBV7-3 and TRBJ2-3, the CDR3 gives the full variable domain: GAGVSQTPSNKVTEKGKYVELRCDPISGHTALYWYRQSLGQGPEFLIYFQGTGAADDSGLPNDRFFAVRPEGSVSTLKIQRTERGDSAVYLCASSLWGADTQYFGPGTRLTVL.

In DNA, the CDR3 is TGTGCCAGCAGTTTGGACAGGAGCTATGGCTACACCTTC. This translates into CASSLDRSYGYTF. The chain combines TRBV27 with TRBJ1-2, with TRBD1 matching 7 bases. V shed 3 bases and J 4 bases; nucleotides not matched to a gene: 2. Germline assignment: CDR1 MNHEY and CDR2 SMNVEV (reference sequence). The CDR3 consists of 13 residues.

This clone came up once. J is TRBJ1-2 and V is TRBV29-1; D remains ambiguous. V was trimmed by 1 base and J by 3 bases, leaving 6 bases between them. Looked up from germline, CDR1 is SQVTM and CDR2 is ANQGSEA. The CDR3 totals 12 residues. The CDR3 nucleotides read TGCAGCGTTGAAGGACTTTACTATGGCTACACCTTC. This codes for CSVEGLYYGYTF.

CDR3 in DNA: TGTGCCAGCAGTACAGGGGGGGATGAAAAACTGTTTTTT. This sequence encodes CASSTGGDEKLFF. The chain is built from TRBV7-9 and TRBJ1-4; TRBD1 agrees at 8 bases. The CDR3 covers 13 residues. With 6 bases clipped from V and 6 bases from J, the junction kept 3 bases outside the gene matches. Germline CDR1 SEHNR, CDR2 FQNEAQ (reference sequence).

The genes are TRBV27 and TRBJ2-7, with D possibly matching TRBD1 (6 bases). CDR1 and CDR2 (germline): MNHEY, SMNVEV (reference sequence). V was clipped by 5 bases and J by 1 base, with 12 bases between them. The CDR3 is 14 residues long. This CDR3 is CASSTDSTSYEQYF. For the CDR3, the DNA is TGTGCCAGCAGTACGGACAGCACTTCCTACGAGCAGTACTTC.

J is TRBJ1-6 and V is TRBV13, with 10 bases fitting TRBD1. The CDR3 has 16 amino acids. V trimming: 4 bases; J trimming: 1 base; junction bases outside the gene matches: 1. From germline, CDR1 is PRHDT and CDR2 FYEKMQ (reference sequence). The CDR3 nucleotides are TGTGCCAGCAGCTCGGACAGGGGGTCCTATAATTCACCCCTCCACTTT. This codes for CASSSDRGSYNSPLHF.

The chain uses TRBV27 and TRBJ2-7; a possible D gene is TRBD1 (5 bases). This CDR3 has 13 amino acids. Trimming stripped 3 bases from V and 5 bases from J, with 11 bases between. CDR1 and CDR2 from the germline V gene are MNHEY and SMNVEV (reference sequence). The CDR3 protein is CASSLKARDEQYF. DNA of the CDR3: TGTGCCAGCAGTTTGAAGGCCAGGGACGAGCAGTACTTC.

The chain combines TRBV28 with TRBJ1-1; D remains unclear. CDR1 MDHEN and CDR2 SYDVKM come from the germline V gene. Between the trimmed V and J ends, which lost 6 bases and 0 bases, there was a span of 5 bases. The CDR3 totals 12 residues. This CDR3 is CASRNLNTEAFF. In DNA form, the CDR3 reads TGTGCCAGCAGAAACTTGAACACTGAAGCTTTCTTT.

The chain employs TRBV13 and TRBJ1-4; D may be TRBD1 (6 bases). The germline gives CDR1 PRHDT, CDR2 FYEKMQ (reference sequence). This CDR3 comprises 14 residues. Trimming removed 4 bases at V and 8 bases at J, with 14 bases between. Here the CDR3 reads CASSYGTNLEKLFF. The CDR3, as DNA: TGTGCCAGCAGCTACGGGACAAACCTGGAAAAACTGTTTTTT.

In this sample, this clone turned up once. The J gene is TRBJ1-5, the V gene TRBV7-8; D may be TRBD1 (5 bases). The CDR3 consists of 14 residues. Between the trimmed V and J ends, which lost 4 bases and 1 base, there was a span of 8 bases. Germline-derived CDR1 and CDR2 are SGHVS and FQNEAQ. The CDR3 nucleotides read TGTGCCAGCAGCTACGACAGCAGCAATCAGCCCCAGCATTTT. It codes for CASSYDSSNQPQHF.

This clone was seen a few times. The chain couples TRBV11-3 to TRBJ2-5; D unclear. Trimming cost V 3 bases and J 5 bases, with 10 bases left between them. The CDR3 is made up of 13 amino acids. Germline CDR1 SGHNT, CDR2 YENEEA. Here the CDR3 DNA reads TGTGCCAGCAGCTTGTGGAGATGGGAGACCCAGTACTTC. Translated, it gives CASSLWRWETQYF.

This chain connects TRBV4-2 to TRBJ2-7; tentative D call: TRBD1 (6 bases). The V and J ends lost 0 bases and 2 bases respectively, with 8 bases between them. Germline CDR1 is LGHNA and CDR2 is YNFKEQ. This CDR3 region has 14 residues. In DNA form, the CDR3 reads TGTGCCAGCAGCCAAGATGACAGGCCCTACGAGCAGTACTTC. It encodes CASSQDDRPYEQYF.

V gene TRBV11-2 combines with J gene TRBJ2-7, with 10 positions matching TRBD1. V lost 1 base and J lost 3; bases outside the gene matches: 3. This CDR3 contains 15 residues. Germline V gene sequence: CDR1 SGHAT, CDR2 FQNNGV. The CDR3 is CASSLGGTGVYEQYF. The CDR3 DNA is TGTGCCAGCAGCTTAGGCGGGACAGGGGTCTACGAGCAGTACTTC.

The V gene is TRBV9, the J gene TRBJ1-2; 7 bases fit TRBD1. The CDR3 sequence is 14 residues long. J was trimmed by 4 bases and V by 5 bases; bases with no gene match: 8. Germline V gene data show CDR1 as SGDLS and CDR2 as YYNGEE. DNA for the CDR3: TGTGCCAGCAGTGGGGCCGGGACAGCCTATGGCTACACCTTC. It translates to CASSGAGTAYGYTF.